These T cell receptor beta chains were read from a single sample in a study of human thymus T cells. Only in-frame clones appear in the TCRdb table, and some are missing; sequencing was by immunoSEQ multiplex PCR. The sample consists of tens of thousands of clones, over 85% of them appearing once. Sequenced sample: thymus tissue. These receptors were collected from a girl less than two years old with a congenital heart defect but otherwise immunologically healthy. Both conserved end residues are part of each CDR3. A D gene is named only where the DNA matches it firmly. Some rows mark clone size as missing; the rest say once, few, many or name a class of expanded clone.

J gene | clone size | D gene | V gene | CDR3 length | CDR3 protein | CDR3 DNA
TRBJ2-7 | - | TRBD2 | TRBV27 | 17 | CASSFGGGRLKSYEQYF | TGTGCCAGCAGTTTCGGCGGGGGGAGGTTAAAGTCCTACGAGCAGTACTTC
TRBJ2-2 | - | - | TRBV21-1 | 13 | CASSKVWAGELFF | TGTGCCAGCAGCAAAGTGTGGGCCGGGGAGCTGTTTTTT
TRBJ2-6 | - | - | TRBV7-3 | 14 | CASSPGTGANVLTF | TGTGCCAGCAGCCCGGGCACTGGGGCCAACGTCCTGACTTTC
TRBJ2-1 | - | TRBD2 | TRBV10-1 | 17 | CASSESTGTSGSYEQFF | TGCGCCAGCAGTGAGTCGACTGGGACTAGCGGCTCTTATGAGCAGTTCTTC
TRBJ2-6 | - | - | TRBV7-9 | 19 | CASSLSTRTTIGGANVLTF | TGTGCCAGCAGCTTAAGTACAAGAACGACAATAGGTGGGGCCAACGTCCTGACTTTC
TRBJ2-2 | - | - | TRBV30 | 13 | CAWSAPNTGELFF | TGTGCCTGGAGTGCCCCGAACACCGGGGAGCTGTTTTTT
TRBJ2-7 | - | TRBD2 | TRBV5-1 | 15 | CASSTGLAGEYEQYF | TGCGCCAGCAGTACCGGACTAGCGGGAGAGTACGAGCAGTACTTC
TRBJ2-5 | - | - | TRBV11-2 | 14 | CASRGAGYQETQYF | TGTGCCAGCAGAGGGGCGGGATACCAAGAGACCCAGTACTTC
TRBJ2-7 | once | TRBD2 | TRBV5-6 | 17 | CASSSLPRTSAAYEQYF | TGTGCCAGCAGCAGTCTCCCTAGGACTAGCGCGGCCTACGAGCAGTACTTC
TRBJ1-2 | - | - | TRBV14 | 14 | CASSQEKEDYGYTF | TGTGCCAGCAGCCAAGAAAAGGAGGACTATGGCTACACCTTC
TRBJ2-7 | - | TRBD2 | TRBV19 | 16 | CATRGASGSPGYEQYF | TGTGCCACCCGGGGGGCTAGCGGGAGCCCCGGTTACGAGCAGTACTTC
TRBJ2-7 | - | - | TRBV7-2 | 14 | CASKEITPSYEQYF | TGTGCCAGCAAGGAAATAACCCCCTCCTACGAGCAGTACTTC
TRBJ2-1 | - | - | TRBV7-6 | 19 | CASSLRKREYRGSYNEQFF | TGTGCCAGCAGCCTCAGAAAGAGGGAGTATCGGGGCTCCTACAATGAGCAGTTCTTC
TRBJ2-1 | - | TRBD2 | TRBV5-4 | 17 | CASSRTSGPGAHNEQFF | TGTGCCAGCAGCCGGACTAGCGGGCCCGGAGCCCACAATGAGCAGTTCTTC
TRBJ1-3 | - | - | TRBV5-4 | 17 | CASSLVGQASSGNTIYF | TGTGCCAGCAGCTTGGTGGGCCAGGCGAGCTCTGGAAACACCATATATTTT
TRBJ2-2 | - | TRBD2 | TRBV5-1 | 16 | CASSFGDYKNTGELFF | TGCGCCAGCAGCTTTGGGGACTATAAGAACACCGGGGAGCTGTTTTTT
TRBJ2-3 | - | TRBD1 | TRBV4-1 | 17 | CASSQDQGGRSTDTQYF | TGCGCCAGCAGCCAAGATCAAGGGGGCCGTAGCACAGATACGCAGTATTTT
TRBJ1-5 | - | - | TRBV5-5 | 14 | CASSLVGGREPQHF | TGTGCCAGCAGCTTGGTGGGGGGAAGGGAGCCCCAGCATTTT
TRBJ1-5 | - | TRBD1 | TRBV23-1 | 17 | CASSQSLDRGYDQPQHF | TGCGCCAGCAGTCAATCCCTGGACAGGGGATATGATCAGCCCCAGCATTTT
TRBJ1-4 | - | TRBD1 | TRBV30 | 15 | CAWSQKGQSNEKLFF | TGTGCCTGGAGTCAAAAGGGACAGAGCAATGAAAAACTGTTTTTT
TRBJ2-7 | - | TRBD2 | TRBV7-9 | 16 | CASSLGWRGSSYEQYF | TGTGCCAGCAGCTTAGGGTGGCGCGGGAGCTCCTACGAGCAGTACTTC
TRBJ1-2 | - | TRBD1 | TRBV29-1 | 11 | CSVPTGVGYTF | TGCAGCGTCCCGACAGGGGTCGGCTACACCTTC
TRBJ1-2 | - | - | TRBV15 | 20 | CATSRTLSVQGPGFDYGYTF | TGTGCCACCAGCAGGACCCTTTCGGTTCAGGGACCTGGCTTTGACTATGGCTACACCTTC
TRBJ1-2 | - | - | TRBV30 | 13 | CAWSFRTNYGYTF | TGTGCCTGGAGTTTCAGGACCAACTATGGCTACACCTTC
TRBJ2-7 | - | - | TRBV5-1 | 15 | CASSLDYFHAYEQYF | TGCGCCAGCAGCTTGGACTATTTCCACGCGTACGAGCAGTACTTC
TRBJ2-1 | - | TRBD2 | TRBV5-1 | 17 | CASRHTSDRFTYNEQFF | TGCGCCAGCAGACACACTAGCGATCGTTTTACCTACAATGAGCAGTTCTTC
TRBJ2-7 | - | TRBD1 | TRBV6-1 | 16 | CASSEPWDRGSYEQYF | TGTGCCAGCAGTGAACCTTGGGACAGGGGGTCCTACGAGCAGTACTTC
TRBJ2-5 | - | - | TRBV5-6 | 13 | CASSCPPTRTQYF | TGTGCCAGCAGCTGTCCCCCCACTAGGACCCAGTACTTC
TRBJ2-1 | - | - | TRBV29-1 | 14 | CSVRPGPDLYEQFF | TGCAGCGTTCGGCCGGGACCCGATCTTTATGAGCAGTTCTTC
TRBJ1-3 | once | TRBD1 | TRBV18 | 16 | CASSPGQGALPYTIYF | TGTGCCAGCTCACCAGGACAGGGGGCGCTCCCGTACACCATATATTTT
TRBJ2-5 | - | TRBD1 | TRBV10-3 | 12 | CAIRDSQETQYF | TGTGCCATCCGGGACAGTCAAGAGACCCAGTACTTC
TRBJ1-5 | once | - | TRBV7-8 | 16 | CASSKTGRNSNQPQHF | TGTGCCAGCAGCAAAACAGGACGGAATAGCAATCAGCCCCAGCATTTT
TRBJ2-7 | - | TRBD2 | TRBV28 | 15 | CASSFDSGRRDEQYF | TGTGCCAGCAGTTTTGACAGCGGGAGGAGGGACGAGCAGTACTTC
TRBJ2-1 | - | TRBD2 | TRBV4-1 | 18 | CASSQPKTGTSGRAEQFF | TGCGCCAGCAGCCAACCGAAAACCGGGACTAGCGGGAGGGCGGAGCAGTTCTTC
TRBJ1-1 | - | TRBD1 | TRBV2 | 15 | CASSEGRDRGPEAFF | TGTGCCAGCAGTGAAGGTCGGGACAGGGGGCCTGAAGCTTTCTTT
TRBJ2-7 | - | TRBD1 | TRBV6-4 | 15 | CASSERQGRSYEQYF | TGTGCCAGCAGTGAAAGACAGGGTAGGTCCTACGAGCAGTACTTC
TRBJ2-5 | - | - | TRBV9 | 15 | CASSVDKVLWETQYF | TGTGCCAGCAGCGTAGACAAGGTACTCTGGGAGACCCAGTACTTC
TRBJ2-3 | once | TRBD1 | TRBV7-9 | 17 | CASSFDAGTGKRDTQYF | TGTGCCAGCAGCTTTGATGCCGGGACAGGGAAAAGAGATACGCAGTATTTT
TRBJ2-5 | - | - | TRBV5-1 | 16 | CASSPFGLRSPETQYF | TGCGCCAGCAGCCCCTTCGGACTTAGATCACCAGAGACCCAGTACTTC
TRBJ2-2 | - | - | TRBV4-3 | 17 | CASSQDSGSIPRRELFF | TGCGCCAGCAGCCAAGATTCGGGGAGTATTCCCCGTAGGGAGCTGTTTTTT
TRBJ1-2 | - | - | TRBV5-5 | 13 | CASSFAGTYGYTF | TGTGCCAGCAGCTTTGCAGGGACCTATGGCTACACCTTC
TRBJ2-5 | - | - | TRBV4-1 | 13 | CASSQGLFETQYF | TGCGCCAGCAGCCAGGGACTGTTTGAGACCCAGTACTTC
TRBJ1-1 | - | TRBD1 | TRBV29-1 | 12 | CSVAGGNTEAFF | TGCAGCGTTGCAGGGGGCAACACTGAAGCTTTCTTT
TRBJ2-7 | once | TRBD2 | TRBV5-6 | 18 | CASSWGRGLAGGSGEQYF | TGTGCCAGCAGCTGGGGGCGTGGGCTAGCGGGAGGAAGTGGCGAGCAGTACTTC
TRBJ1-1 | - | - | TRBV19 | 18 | CASSMLRQVRLMNTEAFF | TGTGCCAGTAGTATGCTCCGACAGGTCCGATTGATGAACACTGAAGCTTTCTTT
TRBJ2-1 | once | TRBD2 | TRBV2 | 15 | CASTDETSGYNEQFF | TGTGCCAGCACCGATGAGACTAGCGGCTACAATGAGCAGTTCTTC
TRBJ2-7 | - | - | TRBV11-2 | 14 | CASSWAGQMNEQYF | TGTGCCAGCAGCTGGGCGGGACAGATGAACGAGCAGTACTTC
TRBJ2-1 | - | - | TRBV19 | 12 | CASSPTYNEQFF | TGTGCCAGTAGTCCAACCTACAATGAGCAGTTCTTC
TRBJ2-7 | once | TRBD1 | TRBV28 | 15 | CASSPGRTGASEQYF | TGTGCCAGCAGTCCGGGGAGAACAGGGGCGTCCGAGCAGTACTTC
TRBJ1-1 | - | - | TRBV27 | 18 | CASSLYRGGGPFHTEAFF | TGTGCCAGCAGTTTATATAGGGGAGGGGGGCCGTTCCACACTGAAGCTTTCTTT
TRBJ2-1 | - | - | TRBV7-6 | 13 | CASSLSGGHEQFF | TGTGCCAGCAGCTTATCGGGGGGCCATGAGCAGTTCTTC